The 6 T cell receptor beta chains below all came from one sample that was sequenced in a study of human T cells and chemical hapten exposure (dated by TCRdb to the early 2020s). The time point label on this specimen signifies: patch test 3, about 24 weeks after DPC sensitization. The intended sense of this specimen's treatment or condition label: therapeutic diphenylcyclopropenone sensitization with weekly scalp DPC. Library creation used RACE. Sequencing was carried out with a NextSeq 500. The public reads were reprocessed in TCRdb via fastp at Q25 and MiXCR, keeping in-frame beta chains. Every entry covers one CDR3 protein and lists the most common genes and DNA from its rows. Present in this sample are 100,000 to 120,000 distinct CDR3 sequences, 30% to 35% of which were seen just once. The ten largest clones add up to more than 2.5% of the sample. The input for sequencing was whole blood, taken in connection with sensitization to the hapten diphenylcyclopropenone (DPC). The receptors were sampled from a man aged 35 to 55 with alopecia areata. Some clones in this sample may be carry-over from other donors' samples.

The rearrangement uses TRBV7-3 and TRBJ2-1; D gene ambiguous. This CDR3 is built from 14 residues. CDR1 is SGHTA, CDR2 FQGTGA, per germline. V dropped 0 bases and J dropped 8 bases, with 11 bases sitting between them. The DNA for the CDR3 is TGTGCCAGCAGCTTAACTAGCTCGGTCGATGAGCAGTTCTTC. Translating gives CASSLTSSVDEQFF.

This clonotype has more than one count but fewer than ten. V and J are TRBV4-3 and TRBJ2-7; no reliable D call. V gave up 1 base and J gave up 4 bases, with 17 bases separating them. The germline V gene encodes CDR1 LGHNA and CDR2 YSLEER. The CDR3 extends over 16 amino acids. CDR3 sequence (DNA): TGCGCCAGCAGCCAAGCCCTTACTCCCGGTCGGTACGAGCAGTACTTC. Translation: CASSQALTPGRYEQYF.

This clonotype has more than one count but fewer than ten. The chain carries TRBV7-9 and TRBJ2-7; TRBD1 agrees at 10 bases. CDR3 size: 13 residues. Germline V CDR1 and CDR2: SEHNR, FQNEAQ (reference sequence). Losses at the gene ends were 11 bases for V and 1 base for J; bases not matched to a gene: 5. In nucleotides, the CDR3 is TGTGCCGTTGAGGGACAGGGGTCCTACGAGCAGTACTTC. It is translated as CAVEGQGSYEQYF.

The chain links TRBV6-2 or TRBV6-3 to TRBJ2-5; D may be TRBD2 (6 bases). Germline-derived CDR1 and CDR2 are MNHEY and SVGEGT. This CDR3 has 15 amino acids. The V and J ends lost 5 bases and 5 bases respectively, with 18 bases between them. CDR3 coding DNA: TGTGCCAGCAGTGGGGGTCTCGGGAGTAAGGAGACCCAGTACTTC. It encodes CASSGGLGSKETQYF.

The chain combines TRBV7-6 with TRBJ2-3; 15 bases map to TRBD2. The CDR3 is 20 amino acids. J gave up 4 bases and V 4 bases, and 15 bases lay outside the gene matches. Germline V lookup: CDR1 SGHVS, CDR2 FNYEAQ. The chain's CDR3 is CASSSVGGLAGGPISDTQYF. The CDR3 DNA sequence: TGTGCCAGCAGCTCGGTAGGCGGACTAGCGGGAGGGCCGATCTCAGATACGCAGTATTTT.

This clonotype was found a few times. The CDR3 reads CASSWYGGLDEQFF. CDR3 nucleotide sequence: TGTGCCAGCAGCTGGTATGGGGGCCTGGATGAGCAGTTCTTC. The rearrangement joins TRBV3-1 to TRBJ2-1, with D maybe TRBD1 (6 bases). Germline V gene data show CDR1 as LGHDT and CDR2 as YNNKEL (reference sequence). The CDR3 contains 14 residues. The V and J ends lost 5 bases and 8 bases respectively, with 16 bases between them.